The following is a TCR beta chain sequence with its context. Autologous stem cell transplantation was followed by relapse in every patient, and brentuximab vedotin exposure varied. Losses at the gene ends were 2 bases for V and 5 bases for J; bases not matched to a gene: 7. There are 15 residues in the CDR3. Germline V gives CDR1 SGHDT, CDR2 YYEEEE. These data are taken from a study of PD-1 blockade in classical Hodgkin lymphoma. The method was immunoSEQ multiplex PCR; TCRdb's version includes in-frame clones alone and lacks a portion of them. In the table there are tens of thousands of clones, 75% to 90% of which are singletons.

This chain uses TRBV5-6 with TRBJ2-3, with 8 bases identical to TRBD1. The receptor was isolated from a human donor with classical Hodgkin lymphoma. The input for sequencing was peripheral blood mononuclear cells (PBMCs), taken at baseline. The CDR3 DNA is TGTGCCAGCAGCTTTTTACAGGGGGATGGAGATACGCAGTATTTT. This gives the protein CASSFLQGDGDTQYF.